This TCR beta chain was obtained from a study of blood T cells in healthy people across ages. It was with a sample-barcoded 5' primer and a J-beta primer mix that a second PCR of roughly 7 to 12 cycles was run. Each sample provided no less than 2.5 million CDR3-containing paired-end reads. MiXCR, applied by TCRdb to the 5' RACE reads, yields one record per CDR3 protein. This table holds about 900,000 distinct CDR3 sequences, under 80% found once. With regard to this clonotype: The antigen is unknown. Relative to the germline gene, one junction end is altered; a read error may explain this.

The study recruited healthy Caucasian donors from Russia who were aged about 6 to 90. CDR1 is SQVTM, CDR2 ANQGSEA, per germline. The CDR3 has 14 amino acids. Whole-study results and caveats: Naive CD4+ cells and diversity were both higher in long-lived donors than in aged donors.

The chain has TRBV29-1 and TRBJ2-3, with D tentatively TRBD2 (6 bases). The TCR sequence derives from a man aged 30-40 years in good health. Sequencing input: blood. This CDR3 is CSVDGDLSTDTRYF. The CDR3 DNA reads TGCAGCGTTGATGGGGACTTGAGCACAGATACGCGGTATTTT.